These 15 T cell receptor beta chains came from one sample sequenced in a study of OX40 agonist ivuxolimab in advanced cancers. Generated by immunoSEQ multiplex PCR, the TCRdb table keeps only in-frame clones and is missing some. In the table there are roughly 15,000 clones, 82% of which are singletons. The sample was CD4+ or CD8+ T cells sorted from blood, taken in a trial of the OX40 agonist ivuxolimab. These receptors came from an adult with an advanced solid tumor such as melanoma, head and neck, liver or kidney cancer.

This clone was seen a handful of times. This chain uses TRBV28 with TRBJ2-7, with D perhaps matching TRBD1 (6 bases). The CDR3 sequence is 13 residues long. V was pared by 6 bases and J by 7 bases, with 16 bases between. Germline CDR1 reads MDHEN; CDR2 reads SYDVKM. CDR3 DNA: TGTGCCAGCAGCCCGGGACATCGAGGGGAGCAGTACTTC. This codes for CASSPGHRGEQYF.

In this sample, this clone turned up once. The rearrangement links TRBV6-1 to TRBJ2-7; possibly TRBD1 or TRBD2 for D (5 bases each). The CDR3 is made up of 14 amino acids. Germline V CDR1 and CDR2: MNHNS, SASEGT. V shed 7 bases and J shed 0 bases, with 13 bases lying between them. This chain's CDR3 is CASTYGTGSYEQYF. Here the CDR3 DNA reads TGTGCCAGCACCTACGGGACGGGCTCCTACGAGCAGTACTTC.

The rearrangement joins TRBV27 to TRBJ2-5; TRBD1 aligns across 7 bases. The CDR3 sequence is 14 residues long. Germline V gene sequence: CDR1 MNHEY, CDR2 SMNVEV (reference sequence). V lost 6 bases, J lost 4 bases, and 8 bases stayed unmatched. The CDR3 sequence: CASSPTGYGETQYF. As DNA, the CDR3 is TGTGCCAGCAGCCCGACAGGGTACGGAGAGACCCAGTACTTC.

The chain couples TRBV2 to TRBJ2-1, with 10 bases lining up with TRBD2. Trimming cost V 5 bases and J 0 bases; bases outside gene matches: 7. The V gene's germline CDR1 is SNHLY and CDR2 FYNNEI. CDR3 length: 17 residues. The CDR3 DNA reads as TGTGCCAGCAGTCTAACCGGGACTAGCGACTCCTACAATGAGCAGTTCTTC. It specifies CASSLTGTSDSYNEQFF.

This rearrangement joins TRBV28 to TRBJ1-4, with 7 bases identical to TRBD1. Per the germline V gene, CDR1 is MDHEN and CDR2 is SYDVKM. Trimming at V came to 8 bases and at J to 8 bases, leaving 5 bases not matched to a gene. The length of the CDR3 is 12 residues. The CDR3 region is CASAGGYEKLFF. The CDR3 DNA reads TGTGCCAGCGCAGGGGGATACGAAAAACTGTTTTTT. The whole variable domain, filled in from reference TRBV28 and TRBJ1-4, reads DVKVTQSSRYLVKRTGEKVFLECVQDMDHENMFWYRQDPGLGLRLIYFSYDVKMKEKGDIPEGYSVSREKKERFSLILESASTNQTSMYLCASAGGYEKLFFGSGTQLSVL.

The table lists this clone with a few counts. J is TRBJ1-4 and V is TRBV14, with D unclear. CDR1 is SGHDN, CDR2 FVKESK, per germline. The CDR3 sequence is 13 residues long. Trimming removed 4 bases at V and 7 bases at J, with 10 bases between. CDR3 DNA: TGTGCCAGCAGCCCCCGGATGTTTGAAAAACTGTTTTTT. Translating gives CASSPRMFEKLFF.

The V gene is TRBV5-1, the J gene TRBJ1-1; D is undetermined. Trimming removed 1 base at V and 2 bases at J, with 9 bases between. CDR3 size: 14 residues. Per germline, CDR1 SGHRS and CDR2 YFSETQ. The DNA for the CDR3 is TGCGCCAGCAGCTTGTTCGCGGATAACACTGAAGCTTTCTTT. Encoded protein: CASSLFADNTEAFF.

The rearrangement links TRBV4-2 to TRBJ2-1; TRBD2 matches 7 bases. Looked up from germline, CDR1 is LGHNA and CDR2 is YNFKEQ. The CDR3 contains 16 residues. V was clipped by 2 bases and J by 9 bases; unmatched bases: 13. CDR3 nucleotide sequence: TGTGCCAGCAGCCAAAGCCGGGGGAGGGCCCTCAGTGAGCAGTTCTTC. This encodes CASSQSRGRALSEQFF.

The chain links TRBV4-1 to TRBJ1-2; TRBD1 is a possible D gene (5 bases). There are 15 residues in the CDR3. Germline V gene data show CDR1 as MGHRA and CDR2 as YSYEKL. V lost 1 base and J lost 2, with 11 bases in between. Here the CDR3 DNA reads TGCGCCAGCAGCCAAGGATCAGGGACCAACTATGGCTACACCTTC. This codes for CASSQGSGTNYGYTF.

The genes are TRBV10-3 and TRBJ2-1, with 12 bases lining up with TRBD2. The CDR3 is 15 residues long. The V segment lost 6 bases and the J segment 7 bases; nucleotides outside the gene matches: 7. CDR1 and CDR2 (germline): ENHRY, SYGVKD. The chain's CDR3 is CAIRPTSGSINEQFF. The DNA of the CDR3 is TGTGCCATCAGGCCGACTAGCGGGAGTATTAATGAGCAGTTCTTC.

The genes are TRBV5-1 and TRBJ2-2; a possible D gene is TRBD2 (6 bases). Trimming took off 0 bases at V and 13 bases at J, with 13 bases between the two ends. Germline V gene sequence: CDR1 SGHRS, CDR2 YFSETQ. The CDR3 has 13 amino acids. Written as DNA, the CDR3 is TGCGCCAGCAGCTTGGAGGAGGGCCAAGGGCTGTTTTTT. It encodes CASSLEEGQGLFF. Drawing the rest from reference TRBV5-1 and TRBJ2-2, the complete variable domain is KAGVTQTPRYLIKTRGQQVTLSCSPISGHRSVSWYQQTPGQGLQFLFEYFSETQRNKGNFPGRFSGRQFSNSRSEMNVSTLELGDSALYLCASSLEEGQGLFFGEGSRLTVL.

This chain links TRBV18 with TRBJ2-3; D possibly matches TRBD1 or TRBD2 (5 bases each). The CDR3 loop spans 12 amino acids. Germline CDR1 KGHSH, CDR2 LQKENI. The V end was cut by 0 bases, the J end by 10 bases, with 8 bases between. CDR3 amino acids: CASSPPGVAQYF. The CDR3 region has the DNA TGTGCCAGCTCACCACCGGGGGTGGCGCAGTATTTT.

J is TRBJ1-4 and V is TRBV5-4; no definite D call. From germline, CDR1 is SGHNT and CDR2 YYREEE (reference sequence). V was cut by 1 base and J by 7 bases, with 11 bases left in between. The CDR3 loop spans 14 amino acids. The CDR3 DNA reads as TGTGCCAGCAGCTTGAGAGGGCGGGGTGAAAAACTGTTTTTT. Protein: CASSLRGRGEKLFF.

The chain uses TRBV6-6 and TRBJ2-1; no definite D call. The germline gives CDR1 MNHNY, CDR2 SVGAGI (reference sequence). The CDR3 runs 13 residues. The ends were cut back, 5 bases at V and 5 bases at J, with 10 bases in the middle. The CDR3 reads CASSLRIHNEQFF. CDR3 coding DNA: TGTGCCAGCAGTCTCCGGATTCACAATGAGCAGTTCTTC.

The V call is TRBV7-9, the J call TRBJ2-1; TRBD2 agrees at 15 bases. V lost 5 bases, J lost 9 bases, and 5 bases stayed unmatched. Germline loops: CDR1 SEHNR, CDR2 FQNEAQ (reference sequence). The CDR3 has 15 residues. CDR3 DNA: TGTGCCAGCAGCAAGGGACTAGCGGGAGGCGGTGAGCAGTTCTTC. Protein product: CASSKGLAGGGEQFF.